This TCR beta chain originates from a study of blood T cell repertoires in COVID-19. Study background: The samples span acute and convalescent COVID-19 from the United States, Italy and Spain. The cDNA or gDNA used as material had been derived from T cells, B-cell-depleted T cells, or PBMCs.

Seattle patient enrollment occurred during active infection, with longitudinal follow-up thereafter. In the original analysis: Quantification of nucleated cells was approximated via reference gene primer amplification. Assay used: immunoSEQ multiplex PCR; TCRdb lists only in-frame clones, some missing. That table furnishes V, J and clone size, whereas the DNA furnished D and trimming. This sample carries around 210,000 clones, around four fifths of them seen once, and the ten largest clones take 0.85% to 0.95%. This clone was detected a few times. Deletions cut 3 bases from V and 5 bases from J, with 19 bases between. The CDR3 totals 16 residues. Germline values: CDR1 LNHDA, CDR2 SQIVND (reference sequence).

Sequences were obtained from peripheral blood. The chain links TRBV19 to TRBJ1-2; perhaps TRBD1 as D (5 bases). This sequence was found in a man between 60 and 75 years old with COVID-19, enrolled during active disease. This chain's CDR3 is CASSILPATARYGYTF. CDR3 coding DNA: TGTGCCAGTAGTATCCTCCCCGCGACAGCCCGGTATGGCTACACCTTC.